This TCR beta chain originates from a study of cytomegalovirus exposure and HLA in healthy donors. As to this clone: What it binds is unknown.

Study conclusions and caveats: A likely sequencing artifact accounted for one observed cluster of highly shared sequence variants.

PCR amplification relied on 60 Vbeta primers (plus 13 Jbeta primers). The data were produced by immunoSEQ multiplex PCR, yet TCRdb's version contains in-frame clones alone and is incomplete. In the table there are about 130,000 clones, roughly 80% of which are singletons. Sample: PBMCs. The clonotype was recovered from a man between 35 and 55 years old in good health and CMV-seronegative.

DNA for the CDR3: TGTGCCAGCAGTGATCTACTAAGACAGGAAAACTATGGCTACACCTTC. It yields the protein CASSDLLRQENYGYTF. The chain links TRBV6-1 to TRBJ1-2; perhaps TRBD1 as D (6 bases). V was clipped by 3 bases and J by 2 bases, with 16 bases between them. The CDR3 loop spans 16 amino acids. Germline-derived CDR1 and CDR2 are MNHNS and SASEGT.